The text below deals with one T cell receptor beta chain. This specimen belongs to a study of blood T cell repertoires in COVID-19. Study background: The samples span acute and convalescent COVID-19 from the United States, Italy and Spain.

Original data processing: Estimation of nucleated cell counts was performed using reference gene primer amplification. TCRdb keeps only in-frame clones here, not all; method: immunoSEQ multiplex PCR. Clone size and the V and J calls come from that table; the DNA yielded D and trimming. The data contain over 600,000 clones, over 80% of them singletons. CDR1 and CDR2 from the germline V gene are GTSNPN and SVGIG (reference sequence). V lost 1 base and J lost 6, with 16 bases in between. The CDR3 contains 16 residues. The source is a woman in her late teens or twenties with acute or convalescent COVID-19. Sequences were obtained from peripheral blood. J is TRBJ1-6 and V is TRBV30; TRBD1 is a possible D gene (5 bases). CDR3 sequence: CAWSGVGGASNSPLHF. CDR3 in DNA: TGTGCCTGGAGTGGGGTGGGGGGTGCATCTAATTCACCCCTCCACTTT.